The 22 T cell receptor beta chains in this list originate from one sample, sequenced in a study of beta chain features in type 1 diabetes. Isolated RNA was reverse transcribed in full, so expressed TCRB transcripts were sequenced. Profiled with immunoSEQ multiplex PCR; TCRdb holds only in-frame clones, not every one. Here the sample spans 900,000 or so clones, about 17% being singletons. Material for sequencing was naive CD4+ T cells from blood. The receptors were sampled from a woman aged 18-30 years in good health.

This clone has just a few counts. The gene calls are TRBV2 and TRBJ2-2; D unresolved. CDR3 length: 14 residues. The germline V gene has CDR1 SNHLY and CDR2 FYNNEI. The ends were cut back, 2 bases at V and 5 bases at J, with 9 bases in the middle. In DNA, the CDR3 is TGTGCCAGCAGTGAATTCGGGCAAACCGGGGAGCTGTTTTTT. This encodes CASSEFGQTGELFF. The variable domain in full, completed from reference TRBV2 and TRBJ2-2, reads EPEVTQTPSHQVTQMGQEVILRCVPISNHLYFYWYRQILGQKVEFLVSFYNNEISEKSEIFDDQFSVERPDGSNFTLKIRSTKLEDSAMYFCASSEFGQTGELFFGEGSRLTVL.

This clone was picked up a small number of times. The genes are TRBV7-2 and TRBJ1-5, with D possibly TRBD1 on 6 matching bases. Germline V lookup: CDR1 SGHTA, CDR2 FQGNSA. V lost 5 bases, J lost 2 bases, and 22 bases lay in between. The CDR3 is 18 residues long. This CDR3 is CASSPWVAGAFGNQPQHF. CDR3 bases: TGTGCCAGCAGCCCCTGGGTGGCAGGGGCATTTGGCAATCAGCCCCAGCATTTT.

The V and J genes are TRBV9 and TRBJ1-1; D is possibly TRBD1 (5 bases). V lost 7 bases and J 0 bases, leaving 10 bases between the germline ends. CDR3 size: 13 residues. Germline V lookup: CDR1 SGDLS, CDR2 YYNGEE. CDR3 sequence reads: CASAWGMNTEAFF. The DNA for the CDR3 is TGTGCCAGCGCGTGGGGGATGAACACTGAAGCTTTCTTT.

The chain combines TRBV6-5 with TRBJ1-1, with no clear D. Per germline, CDR1 MNHEY and CDR2 SVGAGI. The CDR3 covers 14 residues. Trimming cost V 0 bases and J 7 bases, with 12 bases left between them. The CDR3 region is CASSYSVDYGEAFF. In DNA form, the CDR3 reads TGTGCCAGCAGTTACTCGGTGGACTACGGTGAAGCTTTCTTT.

This clone was seen a handful of times. The chain has TRBV5-1 and TRBJ2-3; 9 nucleotides agree with TRBD2. This CDR3 spans 17 amino acids. Trimming cost V 2 bases and J 1 base; bases outside gene matches: 8. In germline, CDR1 is SGHRS, CDR2 YFSETQ. CDR3 bases: TGCGCCAGCAGCTTAACGCGGGAGGGCGGAGGCACAGATACGCAGTATTTT. It translates to CASSLTREGGGTDTQYF.

This chain joins TRBV19 and TRBJ2-7; 9 bases map to TRBD2. The CDR3 has 15 amino acids. The germline V gene encodes CDR1 LNHDA and CDR2 SQIVND (reference sequence). Trimming cost V 0 bases and J 2 bases; bases outside gene matches: 2. CDR3 region: CASSIDGTSPYEQYF. DNA of the CDR3: TGTGCCAGTAGTATAGATGGGACTAGCCCCTACGAGCAGTACTTC.

The chain couples TRBV19 to TRBJ1-2; D is uncertain. This CDR3 spans 17 amino acids. V shed 6 bases and J shed 4 bases, with 24 bases lying between them. Germline V gene data show CDR1 as LNHDA and CDR2 as SQIVND (reference sequence). CDR3 DNA sequence: TGTGCCAGTAGCCGACTTCGAGTAACCTGGTCGAGCTATGGCTACACCTTC. Encoded protein: CASSRLRVTWSSYGYTF.

There are a few counts of this clone. J is TRBJ2-1 and V is TRBV5-1, with 7 bases identical to TRBD1. Trimming at V came to 2 bases and at J to 6 bases, leaving 5 bases not matched to a gene. This CDR3 contains 14 residues. Germline values: CDR1 SGHRS, CDR2 YFSETQ. The CDR3 sequence is CASSLRTGGNEQFF. CDR3 bases: TGCGCCAGCAGCTTACGGACAGGCGGCAATGAGCAGTTCTTC.

The chain joins TRBV5-1 to TRBJ2-5; TRBD2 agrees at 9 bases. Germline assignment: CDR1 SGHRS and CDR2 YFSETQ. The CDR3 loop spans 15 amino acids. After removal of 5 bases from V and 5 bases from J, the junction contained 10 bases not matched to a gene. CDR3 DNA sequence: TGCGCCAGCAGTTGGCTAGCGGGACCTATTGAGACCCAGTACTTC. Encoded protein: CASSWLAGPIETQYF.

This clone was observed a few times. The chain joins TRBV7-2 to TRBJ2-5, with 8 bases aligning to TRBD2. Losses at the gene ends were 1 base for V and 4 bases for J; bases not matched to a gene: 2. CDR1 and CDR2 from the germline V gene are SGHTA and FQGNSA. The CDR3 has 14 amino acids. The CDR3 sequence is CASSLVTSGETQYF. The CDR3 nucleotides read TGTGCCAGCAGCTTAGTCACTAGCGGAGAGACCCAGTACTTC.

The J gene is TRBJ2-3, the V gene TRBV7-9, with a weak D call TRBD2 (5 bases). V was trimmed by 3 bases and J by 6 bases, leaving 13 bases between them. The V gene's germline CDR1 is SEHNR and CDR2 FQNEAQ (reference sequence). The CDR3 extends over 14 amino acids. The CDR3 reads CASSLVLAYDTQYF. The CDR3 nucleotides are TGTGCCAGCAGCTTGGTGCTAGCATACGATACGCAGTATTTT.

This clone was recorded a few times. V and J are TRBV10-3 and TRBJ2-1, with 13 bases fitting TRBD2. Germline CDR1 is ENHRY and CDR2 is SYGVKD. There are 14 residues in the CDR3. With 6 bases clipped from V and 8 bases from J, the junction kept 4 bases outside the gene matches. The CDR3 here is CAIRRTSGSHEQFF. CDR3 nucleotide sequence: TGTGCCATCAGGAGGACTAGCGGGAGCCATGAGCAGTTCTTC.

This clone was seen a handful of times. V usage is TRBV6-5 and J usage is TRBJ2-1; the D is unclear. CDR3 length equals 16 residues. From germline, CDR1 is MNHEY and CDR2 SVGAGI. Trimming removed 0 bases at V and 5 bases at J, with 14 bases between. The CDR3 is CASSYSPFPPNNEQFF. Written as DNA, the CDR3 is TGTGCCAGCAGTTACTCTCCTTTCCCCCCTAACAATGAGCAGTTCTTC.

The chain combines TRBV5-1 with TRBJ2-1, with TRBD2 matching over 12 bases. The germline V gene encodes CDR1 SGHRS and CDR2 YFSETQ. The V and J ends lost 6 bases and 11 bases, in that order; junction bases with no gene match: 12. This CDR3 has 15 residues. In nucleotides, the CDR3 is TGCGCCAGCACGAATCTAGCGGGAGGGCTCACCAAGCAGTTCTTC. Its translation is CASTNLAGGLTKQFF.

The chain recombines TRBV6-6 with TRBJ1-5; TRBD1 is a possible D gene (5 bases). Germline V gene lookup returns CDR1 MNHNY and CDR2 SVGAGI (reference sequence). The V end lost 0 bases, the J end lost 1 base, and 7 bases lay between the germline ends. This CDR3 has 15 amino acids. The CDR3 region has the DNA TGTGCCAGCAGTTACTCGTGGGACAGCAATCAGCCCCAGCATTTT. Its protein product is CASSYSWDSNQPQHF.

This clone came up a few times. The chain couples TRBV15 to TRBJ2-2; D is possibly TRBD2 (6 bases). This CDR3 comprises 15 residues. V lost 4 bases to trimming and J lost 6 bases, with 15 bases between them. In germline, CDR1 is LNHNV, CDR2 YYDKDF (reference sequence). As DNA, the CDR3 is TGTGCCACCAGCATCCGACTAGTTGGTTCCGGGGAGCTGTTTTTT. Its protein is CATSIRLVGSGELFF. Together with reference TRBV15 and TRBJ2-2, the CDR3 gives the full variable domain: DAMVIQNPRYQVTQFGKPVTLSCSQTLNHNVMYWYQQKSSQAPKLLFHYYDKDFNNEADTPDNFQSRRPNTSFCFLDIRSPGLGDTAMYLCATSIRLVGSGELFFGEGSRLTVL.

This clone was counted between two and nine times. J is TRBJ1-2 and V is TRBV7-8; no definite D call. The V gene lost 1 base and the J gene lost 4 bases, with 13 bases spanning the gap. The CDR3 covers 15 residues. Germline CDR1 reads SGHVS; CDR2 reads FQNEAQ. CDR3 sequence (DNA): TGTGCCAGCAGCTTAGGGGTCGGTCTCGGCTATGGCTACACCTTC. This gives the protein CASSLGVGLGYGYTF.

There are a few counts of this clone. V gene TRBV28 combines with J gene TRBJ2-2; 8 nucleotides agree with TRBD2. V was pared by 5 bases and J by 4 bases, with 0 bases of the junction left unmatched. CDR1 and CDR2 (germline): MDHEN, SYDVKM. The CDR3 runs 13 residues. The CDR3 here is CASSGTSTGELFF. For the CDR3, the DNA is TGTGCCAGCAGTGGGACTAGCACCGGGGAGCTGTTTTTT.

In this sample, this clone turned up a few times. This chain joins TRBV11-1 and TRBJ2-5; D not certain. Germline CDR1 reads SGHAT; CDR2 reads FQDESV (reference sequence). V shed 4 bases and J shed 5 bases, with 8 bases lying between them. CDR3 length: 12 amino acids. The CDR3 DNA follows: TGTGCCAGCAGCTCAGTGGGGGAGACCCAGTACTTC. Protein: CASSSVGETQYF.

Only a few counts were recorded for this clone. This sequence joins TRBV4-2 and TRBJ2-1; D unresolved. Germline values: CDR1 LGHNA, CDR2 YNFKEQ. This CDR3 spans 13 amino acids. Trimming removed 0 bases at V and 8 bases at J, with 8 bases between. The CDR3 coding sequence is TGTGCCAGCAGCCAAGATACGACTTATGAGCAGTTCTTC. Its translation: CASSQDTTYEQFF.

This clone was seen a handful of times. The chain uses TRBV18 and TRBJ1-5, with unresolved D. The germline CDR1 and CDR2 sequences are KGHSH and LQKENI. This CDR3 region has 16 residues. Trimming took off 5 bases at V and 6 bases at J, with 20 bases between the two ends. The CDR3 is CASSSGVRGSGQPQHF. CDR3 coding DNA: TGTGCCAGCTCATCTGGGGTTCGAGGTTCGGGTCAGCCCCAGCATTTT.

CDR3 in amino acids: CASSLAGTGLNTEAFF. In nucleotides, the CDR3 is TGTGCCAGCAGCTTAGCCGGGACAGGGCTGAACACTGAAGCTTTCTTT. V is TRBV7-3 and J is TRBJ1-1, with 9 nucleotides matching TRBD1. V lost 2 bases and J lost 0; bases outside the gene matches: 4. CDR1 SGHTA and CDR2 FQGTGA come from the germline V gene. There are 16 residues in the CDR3.